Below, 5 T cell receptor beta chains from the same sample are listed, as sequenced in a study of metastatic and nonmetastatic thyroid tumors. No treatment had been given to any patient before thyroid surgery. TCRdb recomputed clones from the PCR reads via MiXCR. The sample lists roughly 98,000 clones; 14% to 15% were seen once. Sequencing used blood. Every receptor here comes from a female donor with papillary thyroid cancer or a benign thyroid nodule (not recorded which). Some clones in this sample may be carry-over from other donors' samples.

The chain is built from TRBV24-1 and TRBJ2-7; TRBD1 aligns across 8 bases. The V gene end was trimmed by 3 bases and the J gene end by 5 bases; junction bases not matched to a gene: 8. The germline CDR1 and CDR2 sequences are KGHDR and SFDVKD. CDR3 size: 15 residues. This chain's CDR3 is CATSDRWTGWNEQYF. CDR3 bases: TGTGCCACCAGTGATCGGTGGACAGGGTGGAACGAGCAGTACTTC.

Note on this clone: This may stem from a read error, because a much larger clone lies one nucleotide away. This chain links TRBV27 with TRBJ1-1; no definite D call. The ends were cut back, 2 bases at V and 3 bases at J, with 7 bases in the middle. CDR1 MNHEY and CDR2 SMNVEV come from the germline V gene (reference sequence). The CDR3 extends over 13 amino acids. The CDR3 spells CASSLVRYTEAFF. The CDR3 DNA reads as TGTGCCAGCAGTTTAGTCAGATACACTGAAGCTTTCTTT.

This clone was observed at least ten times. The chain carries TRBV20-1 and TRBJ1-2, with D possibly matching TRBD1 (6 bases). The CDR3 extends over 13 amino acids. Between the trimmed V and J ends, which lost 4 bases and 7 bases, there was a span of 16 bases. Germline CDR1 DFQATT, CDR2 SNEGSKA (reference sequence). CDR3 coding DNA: TGCAGTGCTAAGCCGCCCGCAGGGGTTGGCTACACCTTC. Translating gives CSAKPPAGVGYTF.

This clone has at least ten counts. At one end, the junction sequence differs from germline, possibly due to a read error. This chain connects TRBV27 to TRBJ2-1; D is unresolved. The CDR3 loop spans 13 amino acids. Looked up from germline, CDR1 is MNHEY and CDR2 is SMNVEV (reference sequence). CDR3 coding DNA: TGTGCCAGCGGTTTGGACGCCTACAATGAGCAGTTCTTC. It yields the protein CASGLDAYNEQFF.

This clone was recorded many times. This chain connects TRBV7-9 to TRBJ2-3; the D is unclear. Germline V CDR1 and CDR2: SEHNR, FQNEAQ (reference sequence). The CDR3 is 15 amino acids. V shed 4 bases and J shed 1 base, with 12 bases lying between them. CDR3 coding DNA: TGTGCCAGCAGCTCAGCCTTTAAGGGCACAGATACGCAGTATTTT. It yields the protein CASSSAFKGTDTQYF. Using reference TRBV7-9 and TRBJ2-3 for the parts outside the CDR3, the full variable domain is DTGVSQNPRHKITKRGQNVTFRCDPISEHNRLYWYRQTLGQGPEFLTYFQNEAQLEKSRLLSDRFSAERPKGSFSTLEIQRTEQGDSAMYLCASSSAFKGTDTQYFGPGTRLTVL.